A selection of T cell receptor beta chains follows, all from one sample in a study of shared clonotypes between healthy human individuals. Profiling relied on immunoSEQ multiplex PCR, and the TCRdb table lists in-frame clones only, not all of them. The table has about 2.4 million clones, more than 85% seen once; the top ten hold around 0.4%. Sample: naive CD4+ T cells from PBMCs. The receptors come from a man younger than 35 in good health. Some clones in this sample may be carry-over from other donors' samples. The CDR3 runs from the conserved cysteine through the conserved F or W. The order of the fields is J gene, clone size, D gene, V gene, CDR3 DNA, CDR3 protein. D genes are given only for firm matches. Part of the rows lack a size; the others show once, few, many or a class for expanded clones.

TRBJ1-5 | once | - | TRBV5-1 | TGCGCCAGCAGCCCCGACGGCGGGCTCGGCCAGCCCCAGCATTTT | CASSPDGGLGQPQHF
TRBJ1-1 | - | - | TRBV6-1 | TGTGCCAGCAGTGATACACCCCTGGGCACTGAAGCTTTCTTT | CASSDTPLGTEAFF
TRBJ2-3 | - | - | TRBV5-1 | TGCGCCAGCAGCTTGCGTCTAGCGGCCGAGGGGGAGCAGTATTTT | CASSLRLAAEGEQYF
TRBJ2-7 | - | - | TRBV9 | TGTGCCAGCAGCGCGCAGGGACGAAGCTCCTACGAGCAGTACTTC | CASSAQGRSSYEQYF
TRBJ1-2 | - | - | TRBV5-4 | TGTGCCAGCAGCCCCGGACAGATGTATGGCTACACCTTC | CASSPGQMYGYTF
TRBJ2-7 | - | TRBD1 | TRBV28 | TGTGCCAGCACAGGCAGGGGGCAGCGGGAGCAGTACTTC | CASTGRGQREQYF
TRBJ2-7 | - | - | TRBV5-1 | TGCGCCAGCAGCTTCGGGGGGCCCAGCTCCTACGAGCAGTACTTC | CASSFGGPSSYEQYF
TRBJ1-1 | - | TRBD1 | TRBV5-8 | TGTGCCAGCAGCTTCCGACAGGGGAACACTGAAGCTTTCTTT | CASSFRQGNTEAFF
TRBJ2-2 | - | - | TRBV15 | TGTGCCACCAGCACCCAACTCCTGGGGGGCGCCGGGGAGCTGTTTTTT | CATSTQLLGGAGELFF
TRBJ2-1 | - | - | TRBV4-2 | TGTGCCAGCAGCCAGCGAACTAGTTCCGAGCAGTTCTTC | CASSQRTSSEQFF
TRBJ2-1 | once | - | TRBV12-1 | TGTGCCAGCAGACCCATCAGGGCAAGATCCTACAATGAGCAGTTCTTC | CASRPIRARSYNEQFF
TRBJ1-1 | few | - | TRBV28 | TGTGCCAGCAGTTCCGGACAGCTTGAAGCTTTCTTT | CASSSGQLEAFF
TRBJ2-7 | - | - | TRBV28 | TGTGCCAGCAGACGGGACACCCTGGGGACCTACGAGCAGTACTTC | CASRRDTLGTYEQYF
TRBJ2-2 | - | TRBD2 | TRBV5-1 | TGCGCCAGCAGCTCGACCCGGACTAGCGAGGGGACCGGGGAGCTGTTTTTT | CASSSTRTSEGTGELFF
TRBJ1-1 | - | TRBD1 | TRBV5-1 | TGCGCCAGCAGCTTGGCCACGACAGGGACGATCACTGAAGCTTTCTTT | CASSLATTGTITEAFF
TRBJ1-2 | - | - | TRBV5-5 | TGTGCCAGCAGCTTGGGAACCCGGTGGACAGACGATGGCTACACCTTC | CASSLGTRWTDDGYTF
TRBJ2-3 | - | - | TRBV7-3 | TGTGCCAGCAGCTTAGCGGGGAGGTTTGATACGCAGTATTTT | CASSLAGRFDTQYF
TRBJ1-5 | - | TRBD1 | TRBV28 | TGTGCCAGCAGTTTTCCAGGGGGAGAAAAACCCCAGCATTTT | CASSFPGGEKPQHF